Following are 5 T cell receptor beta chains from one sample sequenced in a study of blood T cell repertoires in COVID-19. Assay used: immunoSEQ multiplex PCR; TCRdb lists only in-frame clones, some missing. The data show 51,000 or so clones, with about four fifths seen just once and 6.9% held by the top ten. The source material was peripheral blood. These receptors came from a man in his 70s with active COVID-19.

This clone was counted only a few times. The V gene is TRBV6-4, the J gene TRBJ2-5; 10 bases fit TRBD2. The CDR3 has 15 amino acids. The V gene's germline CDR1 is MRHNA and CDR2 SNTAGT. J lost 2 bases, V lost 2 bases, and 2 bases had no gene match. This CDR3 is CASSDKAGGQETQYF. As DNA, the CDR3 is TGTGCCAGCAGTGACAAAGCGGGGGGGCAAGAGACCCAGTACTTC.

This clone was seen a few times. The chain links TRBV19 to TRBJ2-7; D gene ambiguous. The CDR3 spans 13 residues. The V gene lost 5 bases and the J gene lost 2 bases, with 10 bases spanning the gap. Germline lookup yields CDR1 LNHDA and CDR2 SQIVND (reference sequence). The CDR3 here is CASSPAGPYEQYF. The CDR3 nucleotides read TGTGCCAGTAGTCCAGCAGGCCCCTACGAGCAGTACTTC.

This clone was seen once. V and J are TRBV6-1 and TRBJ2-7, with a tentative D call TRBD1 (5 bases). This CDR3 is built from 13 residues. The ends were cut back, 3 bases at V and 1 base at J, with 7 bases in the middle. The germline gives CDR1 MNHNS, CDR2 SASEGT. CDR3 loop: CASSEQGSYEQYF. DNA of the CDR3: TGTGCCAGCAGTGAGCAGGGTTCCTACGAGCAGTACTTC.

This chain uses TRBV2 with TRBJ2-7, with TRBD1 identical over 8 bases. Germline CDR1 reads SNHLY; CDR2 reads FYNNEI. The J segment lost 0 bases and the V segment lost 5 bases, leaving 3 bases of the junction unmatched. The CDR3 covers 14 residues. CDR3 DNA sequence: TGTGCCAGCAGTCAGGGACAGGCCTCCTACGAGCAGTACTTC. As protein: CASSQGQASYEQYF.

The chain joins TRBV9 to TRBJ1-6, with TRBD1 matching 8 bases. Germline V lookup: CDR1 SGDLS, CDR2 YYNGEE. Trimming took 1 base from V and 7 from J; bases not matched to a gene: 7. The CDR3 is 16 residues long. The CDR3 region is CASSVSAGQENSPLHF. The CDR3 DNA reads TGTGCCAGCAGCGTATCGGCGGGACAGGAAAATTCACCCCTCCACTTT.